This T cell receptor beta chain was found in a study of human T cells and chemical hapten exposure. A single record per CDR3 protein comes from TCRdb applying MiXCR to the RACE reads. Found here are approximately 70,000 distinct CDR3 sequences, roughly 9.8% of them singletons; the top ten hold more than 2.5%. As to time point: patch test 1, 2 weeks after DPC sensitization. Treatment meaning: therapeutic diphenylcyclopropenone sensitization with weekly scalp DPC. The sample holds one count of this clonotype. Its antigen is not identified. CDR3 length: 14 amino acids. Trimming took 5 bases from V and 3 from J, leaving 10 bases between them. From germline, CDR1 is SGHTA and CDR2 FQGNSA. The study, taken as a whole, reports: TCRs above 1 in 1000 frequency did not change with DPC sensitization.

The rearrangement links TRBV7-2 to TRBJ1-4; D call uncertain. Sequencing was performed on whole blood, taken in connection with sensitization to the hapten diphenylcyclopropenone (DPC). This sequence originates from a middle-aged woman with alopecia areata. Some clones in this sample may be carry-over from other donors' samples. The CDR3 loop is CASSVGVANEKLFF. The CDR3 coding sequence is TGTGCCAGCAGCGTCGGGGTAGCTAATGAAAAACTGTTTTTT.